The 26 T cell receptor beta chains reported below all come from one sample, sequenced in a study of blood T cell repertoires in COVID-19. The data were produced by immunoSEQ multiplex PCR, yet TCRdb's version contains in-frame clones alone and is incomplete. In the table there are 150,000 to 200,000 clones, about 86% of which are singletons. What was sequenced was peripheral blood. These receptor sequences come from a woman in her sixties or seventies with COVID-19, enrolled during active disease.

J is TRBJ2-7 and V is TRBV27; TRBD2 matches 12 bases. This CDR3 region has 18 residues. CDR1 MNHEY and CDR2 SMNVEV come from the germline V gene (reference sequence). J gave up 1 base and V 2 bases, and 9 bases lay outside the gene matches. Here the CDR3 reads CASSLRASGRGSSYEQYF. In DNA form, the CDR3 reads TGTGCCAGCAGTTTACGGGCTAGCGGGAGGGGAAGTTCCTACGAGCAGTACTTC.

Concerning this clone itself: Compared with germline, one end of the junction differs, possibly owing to a read error. CDR3: CASNQPSSYEQYF. Here the CDR3 DNA reads TGTGCCAGCAACCAACCGAGCTCCTACGAGCAGTACTTC. V and J are TRBV14 and TRBJ2-7; D remains ambiguous. In germline, CDR1 is SGHDN, CDR2 FVKESK. The CDR3 has 13 amino acids.

With regard to this clone: At one boundary the junction diverges from the germline segment, which might be a read error. V gene TRBV28 combines with J gene TRBJ1-2, with D unclear. The CDR3 spans 12 residues. The germline V gene encodes CDR1 MDHEN and CDR2 SYDVKM. CDR3 in amino acids: CASSWTNYGYTF. The CDR3 DNA reads as TGTGCCAGCAGTTGGACTAATTATGGCTACACCTTC.

This sequence joins TRBV5-6 and TRBJ2-6; the D gene is possibly TRBD1 (5 bases). The V gene's germline CDR1 is SGHDT and CDR2 YYEEEE. The CDR3 contains 16 residues. V was cut by 3 bases and J by 4 bases, with 14 bases left in between. The CDR3 is CASSWWSGIGANVLTF. The CDR3 DNA reads as TGTGCCAGCAGCTGGTGGTCAGGGATCGGGGCCAACGTCCTGACTTTC.

The chain is built from TRBV19 and TRBJ2-7; 7 nucleotides agree with TRBD2. CDR1 is LNHDA and CDR2 is SQIVND in the germline V gene (reference sequence). This CDR3 contains 13 residues. Germline trimming cut 2 bases from V and 4 bases from J; bases unmatched to any gene: 2. The chain's CDR3 is CASSISGIYEQYF. DNA for the CDR3: TGTGCCAGTAGTATAAGCGGGATTTACGAGCAGTACTTC.

This clone was observed a handful of times. This sequence joins TRBV19 and TRBJ2-7; the D gene is possibly TRBD2 (5 bases). The CDR3 has 14 residues. Germline V gene data show CDR1 as LNHDA and CDR2 as SQIVND (reference sequence). Trimming left V 4 bases short and J 2 bases short, with 12 bases between. Here the CDR3 reads CASSTPGFPYEQYF. The CDR3 DNA is TGTGCCAGTAGTACCCCGGGGTTCCCCTACGAGCAGTACTTC.

The DNA for the CDR3 is TGTGCCATCAGTGACCACGGAGGGCAGGCGGAGACCCAGTACTTC. It is translated as CAISDHGGQAETQYF. The V call is TRBV10-3, the J call TRBJ2-5; a possible D gene is TRBD2 (6 bases). Per germline, CDR1 ENHRY and CDR2 SYGVKD. The V and J ends lost 3 bases and 5 bases respectively, with 16 bases between them. CDR3 size: 15 residues.

The chain links TRBV11-1 to TRBJ1-1; TRBD1 agrees at 9 bases. The CDR3 extends over 15 amino acids. With 1 base clipped from V and 6 bases from J, the junction kept 6 bases outside the gene matches. CDR1 and CDR2 from the germline V gene are SGHAT and FQDESV (reference sequence). This CDR3 reads CASSLGRDRDAEAFF. The CDR3 DNA reads as TGTGCCAGCAGCTTAGGCCGGGACAGGGATGCTGAAGCTTTCTTT.

The chain links TRBV25-1 to TRBJ2-3, with 12 bases matching TRBD1. The CDR3 has 16 amino acids. V trimming: 5 bases; J trimming: 6 bases; junction bases outside the gene matches: 9. Germline V gene lookup returns CDR1 MGHDK and CDR2 SYGVNS. CDR3 residues: CASSPQSGTGGDTQYF. The CDR3 nucleotides are TGTGCCAGCAGTCCTCAAAGCGGGACAGGGGGCGATACGCAGTATTTT.

V is TRBV2 and J is TRBJ2-1; TRBD2 agrees at 9 bases. With 8 bases clipped from V and 3 bases from J, the junction kept 5 bases outside the gene matches. CDR3 length equals 14 residues. CDR1 and CDR2 (germline): SNHLY, FYNNEI. In nucleotides, the CDR3 is TGTGCCAGCCCCGGGACTAGCAGCTACAATGAGCAGTTCTTC. This encodes CASPGTSSYNEQFF.

V is TRBV2 and J is TRBJ2-7; possible D gene TRBD1, 6 bases. From germline, CDR1 is SNHLY and CDR2 FYNNEI. The CDR3 is made up of 13 amino acids. V shed 6 bases and J shed 3 bases, with 12 bases lying between them. CDR3 sequence: CASRKGEIYEQYF. CDR3 DNA sequence: TGTGCCAGCAGGAAGGGGGAGATCTACGAGCAGTACTTC.

This chain joins TRBV10-3 and TRBJ2-1; 11 bases are shared with TRBD2. V lost 8 bases, J lost 3 bases, and 6 bases stayed unmatched. There are 15 residues in the CDR3. Germline CDR1 is ENHRY and CDR2 is SYGVKD. The CDR3 DNA sequence: TGTGCCATCTCCCGGGGACTAGCGGACTACAATGAGCAGTTCTTC. Its protein is CAISRGLADYNEQFF.

The gene calls are TRBV6-5 and TRBJ1-6, with 8 bases matching TRBD1. Germline CDR1 and CDR2: MNHEY and SVGAGI. The CDR3 consists of 14 residues. V lost 6 bases and J lost 6; bases outside the gene matches: 4. This chain's CDR3 is CASRGTGINSPLHF. The DNA for the CDR3 is TGTGCCAGCAGGGGGACAGGAATTAATTCACCCCTCCACTTT.

The V gene is TRBV6-5, the J gene TRBJ2-2; D might be TRBD2 (5 bases). The CDR3 runs 15 residues. Germline assignment: CDR1 MNHEY and CDR2 SVGAGI. V was clipped by 7 bases and J by 5 bases, with 17 bases between them. CDR3 region: CASKAVRAGTGELFF. The CDR3 DNA follows: TGTGCCAGCAAAGCGGTGAGGGCCGGGACCGGGGAGCTGTTTTTT.

As for this clone: Other DNA variants within this sample encode the same CDR3. CDR3 loop: CASSQDTGTFYEQYF. CDR3 sequence (DNA): TGCGCCAGCAGCCAAGATACCGGGACTTTCTACGAGCAGTACTTC. The chain carries TRBV4-3 and TRBJ2-7; D perhaps matches TRBD2 (6 bases). Per germline, CDR1 LGHNA and CDR2 YSLEER. This CDR3 has 15 residues. The ends were cut back, 0 bases at V and 3 bases at J, with 12 bases in the middle.

The chain is built from TRBV6-2 or TRBV6-3 and TRBJ2-5, with TRBD2 matching 9 bases. The V gene end was trimmed by 2 bases and the J gene end by 6 bases; junction bases not matched to a gene: 16. Germline assignment: CDR1 MNHEY and CDR2 SVGEGT. CDR3 size: 18 residues. The CDR3 region is CASSYRSGTSMGRKTQYF. The CDR3 nucleotides read TGTGCCAGCAGTTACAGGTCCGGGACTAGCATGGGTCGAAAGACCCAGTACTTC.

The rearrangement uses TRBV18 and TRBJ1-5; 7 bases line up with TRBD1. Germline CDR1 and CDR2: KGHSH and LQKENI. CDR3 length equals 15 residues. J gave up 3 bases and V 4 bases, and 6 bases lay outside the gene matches. The CDR3 loop is CASSLTGAYNQPQHF. The DNA for the CDR3 is TGTGCCAGCTCACTCACAGGGGCCTACAATCAGCCCCAGCATTTT. The full variable domain, rest sourced from reference TRBV18 and TRBJ1-5, is NAGVMQNPRHLVRRRGQEARLRCSPMKGHSHVYWYRQLPEEGLKFMVYLQKENIIDESGMPKERFSAEFPKEGPSILRIQQVVRGDSAAYFCASSLTGAYNQPQHFGDGTRLSIL.

Points on this clone: An end of the junction does not agree with germline; a read error may underlie this. V is TRBV20-1 and J is TRBJ1-2; D ambiguous. The CDR3 has 9 residues. Germline values: CDR1 DFQATT, CDR2 SNEGSKA (reference sequence). CDR3 residues: CSGLAPKPF. The CDR3 DNA follows: TGCAGTGGGTTGGCCCCGAAACCCTTC.

V usage is TRBV28 and J usage is TRBJ1-1; TRBD1 agrees at 9 bases. V was clipped by 5 bases and J by 1 base; unmatched bases: 5. This CDR3 has 15 amino acids. Per germline, CDR1 MDHEN and CDR2 SYDVKM. CDR3 amino acids: CASSGTGRRNTEAFF. The CDR3 nucleotides read TGTGCCAGCAGTGGGACAGGGCGGAGGAACACTGAAGCTTTCTTT.

The rearrangement uses TRBV9 and TRBJ1-3; no firm D call. The germline V gene encodes CDR1 SGDLS and CDR2 YYNGEE. The CDR3 length is 14 residues. Trimming shortened V by 4 bases and J by 6 bases, and 14 bases separated the two germline ends. For the CDR3, the DNA is TGTGCCAGCAGCCCAGGCCGGTACGCAAACACCATATATTTT. This gives the protein CASSPGRYANTIYF.

For the CDR3, the DNA is TGTGCCAGCAGCCGGGTATTGGACTTACTTAACACCGGGGAGCTGTTTTTT. It is translated as CASSRVLDLLNTGELFF. The rearrangement joins TRBV7-9 to TRBJ2-2; a weak D match, TRBD2 (5 bases). The CDR3 has 17 residues. V lost 5 bases and J lost 2, with 18 bases in between. CDR1 and CDR2 (germline): SEHNR, FQNEAQ (reference sequence).

This clone was observed once. This chain uses TRBV14 with TRBJ2-1, with D unresolved. Per germline, CDR1 SGHDN and CDR2 FVKESK. Trimming took 4 bases from V and 4 from J, leaving 14 bases between them. The length of the CDR3 is 15 residues. For the CDR3, the DNA is TGTGCCAGCAGCCCATCTCTTTCACAGTACAATGAGCAGTTCTTC. Its protein product is CASSPSLSQYNEQFF.

The J gene is TRBJ2-5, the V gene TRBV5-1, with a possible D match to TRBD1 (6 bases). CDR3 length equals 14 residues. In germline, CDR1 is SGHRS, CDR2 YFSETQ. V gave up 4 bases and J gave up 5 bases, with 15 bases separating them. CDR3 region: CASSVQGRGETQYF. CDR3 nucleotides: TGCGCCAGCAGCGTACAGGGTCGTGGCGAGACCCAGTACTTC.

V usage is TRBV30 and J usage is TRBJ2-1, with 14 bases fitting TRBD2. CDR3 size: 21 residues. Germline trimming cut 3 bases from V and 4 bases from J; bases unmatched to any gene: 20. The germline V gene has CDR1 GTSNPN and CDR2 SVGIG (reference sequence). The CDR3 DNA reads as TGTGCCTGGAGGAGCCTAAAGCCCGGGACTAGCGGGAGATTAGGGTACAATGAGCAGTTCTTC. Translated: CAWRSLKPGTSGRLGYNEQFF.

This rearrangement joins TRBV27 to TRBJ2-1, with TRBD2 matching over 15 bases. The CDR3 has 16 residues. With V trimmed by 10 bases and J by 3 bases, 7 bases remained unmatched. CDR1 is MNHEY, CDR2 SMNVEV, per germline (reference sequence). CDR3: CATRGLAGGYYNEQFF. The DNA of the CDR3 is TGTGCCACTAGGGGACTAGCGGGAGGATACTACAATGAGCAGTTCTTC.

The chain is built from TRBV5-6 and TRBJ2-7, with D perhaps matching TRBD1 (5 bases). Trimming cost V 1 base and J 2 bases, with 13 bases left between them. This CDR3 contains 15 residues. Germline-derived CDR1 and CDR2 are SGHDT and YYEEEE. CDR3: CASSLSGQTTYEQYF. The CDR3 nucleotides are TGTGCCAGCAGCTTGTCAGGGCAGACAACCTACGAGCAGTACTTC. The full variable domain, with the rest looked up from reference TRBV5-6 and TRBJ2-7, is DAGVTQSPTHLIKTRGQQVTLRCSPKSGHDTVSWYQQALGQGPQFIFQYYEEEERQRGNFPDRFSGHQFPNYSSELNVNALLLGDSALYLCASSLSGQTTYEQYFGPGTRLTVT.